The source of this TCR beta chain is a study of blood T cell repertoires in COVID-19. Sequenced by immunoSEQ multiplex PCR; TCRdb stores in-frame clones only, minus some. The table records about 170,000 clones, 80% to 85% of them present only once. The V gene lost 2 bases and the J gene lost 6 bases, with 13 bases spanning the gap. The germline gives CDR1 KGHSH, CDR2 LQKENI. The CDR3 is made up of 14 amino acids. The sequence was collected from a woman aged 80 or over with active or convalescent COVID-19. Sequencing was carried out using peripheral blood. The rearrangement joins TRBV18 to TRBJ1-2; tentatively, D is TRBD1 (5 bases). This chain's CDR3 is CASSPSRVENGYTF. Written as DNA, the CDR3 is TGTGCCAGCTCACCAAGCAGGGTAGAGAATGGCTACACCTTC.